This T cell receptor beta chain was identified during a study of PD-1 blockade in classical Hodgkin lymphoma. Regarding the study as a whole: Newly diagnosed patients reportedly trailed healthy donors in baseline TCR diversity. Possible causes of repertoire differences, disease activity or prior therapy, remain undefined.

The repertoire was sequenced with immunoSEQ multiplex PCR; TCRdb's copy has only in-frame clones and lacks some. The sample carries fewer than 90,000 clones, roughly 93% recorded once. Notes on this clone: Its antigen is unidentified.

This CDR3 comprises 15 residues. Losses at the gene ends were 7 bases for V and 8 bases for J; bases not matched to a gene: 10. Germline V gives CDR1 MNHEY, CDR2 SVGAGI. Time point described: newly diagnosed, previously untreated cHL patient sample. The authors used newly diagnosed, untreated classical Hodgkin lymphoma PBMCs as comparison. The sequencing input was peripheral blood mononuclear cells (PBMCs). This rearrangement joins TRBV6-5 to TRBJ1-3; 11 bases are a match to TRBD1. This sequence originates from a human donor with classical Hodgkin lymphoma. The CDR3 reads CASIPLGQGADTIYF. CDR3 in DNA: TGTGCCAGCATCCCCCTCGGACAGGGGGCGGACACCATATATTTT.